Shown below are 25 T cell receptor beta chains from a single sample sequenced in a study of monozygotic twins with inflammatory bowel disease. With the 5' RACE reads reprocessed, TCRdb shows one record per CDR3 protein and no DNA. This table holds around 410,000 distinct CDR3 sequences. The sequencing input was blood. These receptors were obtained from a human donor with ulcerative colitis or Crohn's disease, or a healthy co-twin of an affected twin (not recorded which).

The chain uses TRBV7-6 and TRBJ2-1; TCRdb's D call of TRBD2 is untestable without DNA. The V gene's germline CDR1 is SGHVS and CDR2 FNYEAQ. The CDR3 length is 17 residues. The CDR3 sequence: CASSLASGRTSYNEQFF.

The chain combines TRBV18 with TRBJ1-6. CDR1 KGHSH and CDR2 LQKENI come from the germline V gene. The CDR3 runs to 15 residues. The CDR3 sequence is CASSPPSSYNSPLHF.

The rearrangement joins TRBV10-3 to TRBJ2-7. The CDR3 runs 15 residues. Germline CDR1 reads ENHRY; CDR2 reads SYGVKD. The CDR3 is CAISESTLGAFEQYF.

The chain uses TRBV25-1 and TRBJ1-6; there is no DNA to check the TCRdb D call of TRBD1. Germline V gene lookup returns CDR1 MGHDK and CDR2 SYGVNS. This CDR3 is built from 17 residues. The CDR3 loop reads CASSEGGGGRTDSPLHF.

V gene TRBV12-3 or TRBV12-4 combines with J gene TRBJ2-1; TCRdb names TRBD1, which stays unverified in the absence of DNA. The length of the CDR3 is 14 residues. This chain's CDR3 is CASSLTRTANEQFF.

The chain combines TRBV29-1 with TRBJ2-7; the D call from TCRdb, TRBD1, cannot be confirmed without DNA. This CDR3 spans 13 amino acids. Germline CDR1 is SQVTM and CDR2 is ANQGSEA. The CDR3 reads CSVWTGSSYEQYF.

This chain links TRBV20-1 with TRBJ2-7; TCRdb calls TRBD1, which cannot be checked without DNA. Germline V gene lookup returns CDR1 DFQATT and CDR2 SNEGSKA (reference sequence). This CDR3 contains 11 residues. This CDR3 is CSGEGNHEQYF.

The gene calls are TRBV5-1 and TRBJ2-1; the D call from TCRdb, TRBD1, cannot be confirmed without DNA. CDR3 length equals 15 residues. The germline gives CDR1 SGHRS, CDR2 YFSETQ. The CDR3 sequence: CASSLSQGNYNEQFF.

The V and J genes are TRBV6-2 or TRBV6-3 and TRBJ2-6; the TCRdb D gene call, TRBD1, has no DNA to confirm it. Germline CDR1 MNHEY, CDR2 SVGEGT. This CDR3 contains 19 residues. The CDR3: CASSYELSGPSLGANVLTF.

The J gene is TRBJ2-7, the V gene TRBV18; TCRdb proposes TRBD1, but this gene call is untestable without DNA. From germline, CDR1 is KGHSH and CDR2 LQKENI. This CDR3 region has 16 residues. The CDR3 sequence is CASSTPTGTSSYEQYF.

This sequence joins TRBV30 and TRBJ1-6. Germline V CDR1 and CDR2: GTSNPN, SVGIG (reference sequence). This CDR3 region has 14 residues. CDR3 protein: CAWSVEGPNSPLHF.

The rearrangement joins TRBV28 to TRBJ1-5. The CDR3 length is 12 residues. The germline gives CDR1 MDHEN, CDR2 SYDVKM. CDR3 sequence: CASTGGNQPQHF.

The V and J genes are TRBV7-2 and TRBJ2-7; TCRdb's assignment of TRBD1 cannot be checked, as there is no DNA. Germline CDR1 and CDR2: SGHTA and FQGNSA. This CDR3 is built from 15 residues. The chain's CDR3 is CASSFRQGATYEQYF. The full variable domain, with the rest looked up from reference TRBV7-2 and TRBJ2-7, is GAGVSQSPSNKVTEKGKDVELRCDPISGHTALYWYRQSLGQGLEFLIYFQGNSAPDKSGLPSDRFSAERTGGSVSTLTIQRTQQEDSAVYLCASSFRQGATYEQYFGPGTRLTVT.

V is TRBV7-6 and J is TRBJ2-2; TCRdb returns TRBD1, unconfirmable since there is no DNA. This CDR3 has 15 residues. CDR1 and CDR2 from the germline V gene are SGHVS and FNYEAQ. CDR3 residues: CASSLLTGGVGELFF.

The chain couples TRBV9 to TRBJ2-7; TCRdb returns TRBD1, unconfirmable since there is no DNA. The V gene's germline CDR1 is SGDLS and CDR2 YYNGEE. The CDR3 extends over 16 amino acids. CDR3 sequence reads: CASSGRTGGVLGEQNF.

The chain uses TRBV10-3 and TRBJ2-2; as DNA is missing, the TRBD2 call by TCRdb cannot be tested. The CDR3 extends over 15 amino acids. The germline CDR1 and CDR2 sequences are ENHRY and SYGVKD. CDR3 sequence reads: CAISGLASDTGELFF.

The chain joins TRBV7-9 to TRBJ2-5; TCRdb's D call of TRBD1 is untestable without DNA. The CDR3 loop spans 14 amino acids. Germline CDR1 is SEHNR and CDR2 is FQNEAQ (reference sequence). This CDR3 is CASSLTGVGQTQYF.

The V and J genes are TRBV20-1 and TRBJ2-7; without DNA, the TCRdb call of TRBD2 cannot be checked. This CDR3 is built from 15 residues. From germline, CDR1 is DFQATT and CDR2 SNEGSKA (reference sequence). CDR3 in amino acids: CSARDSTGGAYEQYF.

V usage is TRBV29-1 and J usage is TRBJ1-6; TCRdb names TRBD1, which stays unverified in the absence of DNA. The germline gives CDR1 SQVTM, CDR2 ANQGSEA. The CDR3 totals 15 residues. The CDR3 is CSVILRDRYNSPLHF. Variable domain in full (rest from reference TRBV29-1 and TRBJ1-6): SAVISQKPSRDICQRGTSLTIQCQVDSQVTMMFWYRQQPGQSLTLIATANQGSEATYESGFVIDKFPISRPNLTFSTLTVSNMSPEDSSIYLCSVILRDRYNSPLHFGNGTRLTVT.

The J gene is TRBJ2-7, the V gene TRBV20-1; TCRdb proposes TRBD2, but this gene call is untestable without DNA. Germline V CDR1 and CDR2: DFQATT, SNEGSKA (reference sequence). This CDR3 has 15 residues. The CDR3: CSARSGTAPRNEQYF.

The chain is built from TRBV6-1 and TRBJ1-2. This CDR3 contains 13 residues. Germline V lookup: CDR1 MNHNS, CDR2 SASEGT. CDR3 in amino acids: CASSETDNYGYTF.

This sequence joins TRBV11-2 and TRBJ2-7; TCRdb's assignment of TRBD2 cannot be checked, as there is no DNA. The CDR3 consists of 17 residues. CDR1 and CDR2 (germline): SGHAT, FQNNGV. The CDR3: CASGGTSGSLLSYEQYF.

The V and J genes are TRBV5-4 and TRBJ2-2; the TCRdb call, TRBD2, lacks DNA for checking. The CDR3 covers 16 residues. Germline loops: CDR1 SGHNT, CDR2 YYREEE (reference sequence). CDR3 loop: CASRQGLAEVVGELFF.

The chain couples TRBV5-1 to TRBJ2-2; TCRdb indicates TRBD2, and absent DNA this call remains unverified. CDR1 is SGHRS and CDR2 is YFSETQ in the germline V gene. This CDR3 comprises 14 residues. CDR3 loop: CASKLAGGTGELFF. The full variable domain, its missing parts supplied by reference TRBV5-1 and TRBJ2-2, is KAGVTQTPRYLIKTRGQQVTLSCSPISGHRSVSWYQQTPGQGLQFLFEYFSETQRNKGNFPGRFSGRQFSNSRSEMNVSTLELGDSALYLCASKLAGGTGELFFGEGSRLTVL.

The chain joins TRBV10-3 to TRBJ2-3; TCRdb returns TRBD2, unconfirmable since there is no DNA. Germline values: CDR1 ENHRY, CDR2 SYGVKD. The CDR3 covers 16 residues. This CDR3 reads CAISLTSGSSTDTQYF.